The subject of this entry is one T cell receptor (beta chain). Other DNA sequences from this sample encode an identical CDR3 as well. The sample belongs to a study of blood T cell repertoires in COVID-19. Study-level information: In each case, the material was cDNA or gDNA derived from T cells, B-cell-depleted T cells, or PBMCs.

Assay used: immunoSEQ multiplex PCR; TCRdb lists only in-frame clones, some missing. The table includes about 490,000 clones, 75% to 90% detected once. V was cut by 3 bases and J by 0 bases, with 9 bases left in between. The CDR3 extends over 14 amino acids. The germline CDR1 and CDR2 sequences are SGHRS and YFSETQ. This chain links TRBV5-1 with TRBJ1-1; possible D gene TRBD1, 6 bases. This clonotype was obtained from a human donor in a cohort sampled during active COVID-19. Specimen: peripheral blood. In nucleotides, the CDR3 is TGCGCCAGCAGCTACGGGACATTGAACACTGAAGCTTTCTTT. This translates into CASSYGTLNTEAFF.